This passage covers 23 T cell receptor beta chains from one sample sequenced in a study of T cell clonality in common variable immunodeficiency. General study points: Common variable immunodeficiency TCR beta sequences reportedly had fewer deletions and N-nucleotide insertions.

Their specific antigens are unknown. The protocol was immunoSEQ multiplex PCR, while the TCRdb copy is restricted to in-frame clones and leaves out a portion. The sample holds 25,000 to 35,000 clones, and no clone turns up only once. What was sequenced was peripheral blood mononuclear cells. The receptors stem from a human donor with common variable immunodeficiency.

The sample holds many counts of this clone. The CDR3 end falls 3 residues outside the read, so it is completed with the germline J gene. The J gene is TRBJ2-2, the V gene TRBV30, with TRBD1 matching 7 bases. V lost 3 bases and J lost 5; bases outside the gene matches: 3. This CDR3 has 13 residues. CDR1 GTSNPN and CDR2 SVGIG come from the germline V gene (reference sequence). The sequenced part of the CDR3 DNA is TGTGCCTGGAGCACAGGGGTGACCGGGGAG. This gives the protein CAWSTGVTGE. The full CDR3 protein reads CAWSTGVTGELFF.

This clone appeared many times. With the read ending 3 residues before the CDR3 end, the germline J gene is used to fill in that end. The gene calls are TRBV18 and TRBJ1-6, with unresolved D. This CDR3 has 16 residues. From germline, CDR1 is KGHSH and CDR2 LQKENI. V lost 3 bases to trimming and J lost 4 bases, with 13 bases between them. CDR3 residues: CASSPLAGNYNSPLHF. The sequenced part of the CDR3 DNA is TGTGCCAGCTCACCTCTCGCGGGAAATTATAATTCACCC.

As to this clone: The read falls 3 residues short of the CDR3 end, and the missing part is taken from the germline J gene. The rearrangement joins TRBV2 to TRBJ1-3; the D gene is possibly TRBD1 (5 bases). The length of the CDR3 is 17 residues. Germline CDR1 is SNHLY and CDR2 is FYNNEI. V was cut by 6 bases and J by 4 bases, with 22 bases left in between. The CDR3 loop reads CASSPRNRGLSGNTIYF. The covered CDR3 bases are TGTGCCAGCAGCCCTAGAAATCGGGGGTTATCCGGAAACACC.

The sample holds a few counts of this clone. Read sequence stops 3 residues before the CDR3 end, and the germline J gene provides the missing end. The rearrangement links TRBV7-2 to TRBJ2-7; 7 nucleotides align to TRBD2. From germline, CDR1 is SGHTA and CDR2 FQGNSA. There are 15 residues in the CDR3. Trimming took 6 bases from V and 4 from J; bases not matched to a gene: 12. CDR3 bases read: TGTGCCAGCAGGGTTAGGCGGGAGAATAGGTACGAG. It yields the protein CASRVRRENRYE. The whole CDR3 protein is CASRVRRENRYEQYF.

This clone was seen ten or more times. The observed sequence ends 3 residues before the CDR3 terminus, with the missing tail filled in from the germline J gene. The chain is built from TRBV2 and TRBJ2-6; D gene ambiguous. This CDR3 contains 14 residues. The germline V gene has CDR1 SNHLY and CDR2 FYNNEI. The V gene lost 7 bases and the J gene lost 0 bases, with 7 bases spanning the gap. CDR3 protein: CASNSRSGANVLTF. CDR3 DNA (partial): TGTGCCAGCAATAGCCGCTCTGGGGCCAACGTC.

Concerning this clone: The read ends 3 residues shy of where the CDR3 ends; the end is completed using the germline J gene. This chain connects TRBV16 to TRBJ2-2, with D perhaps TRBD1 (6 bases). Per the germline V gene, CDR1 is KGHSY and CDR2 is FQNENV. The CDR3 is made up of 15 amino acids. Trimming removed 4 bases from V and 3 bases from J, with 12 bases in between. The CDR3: CASSLFGQYTGELFF. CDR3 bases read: TGTGCCAGCAGCCTATTTGGACAGTACACCGGGGAG.

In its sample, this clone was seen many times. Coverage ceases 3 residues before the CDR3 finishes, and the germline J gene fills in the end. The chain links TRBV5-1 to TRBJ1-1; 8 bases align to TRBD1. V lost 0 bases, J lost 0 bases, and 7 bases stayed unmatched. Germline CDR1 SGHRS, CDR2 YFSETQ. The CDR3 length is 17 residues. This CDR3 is CASSLEVQGGMNTEAFF. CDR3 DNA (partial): TGCGCCAGCAGCTTGGAGGTACAGGGGGGCATGAACACTGAA.

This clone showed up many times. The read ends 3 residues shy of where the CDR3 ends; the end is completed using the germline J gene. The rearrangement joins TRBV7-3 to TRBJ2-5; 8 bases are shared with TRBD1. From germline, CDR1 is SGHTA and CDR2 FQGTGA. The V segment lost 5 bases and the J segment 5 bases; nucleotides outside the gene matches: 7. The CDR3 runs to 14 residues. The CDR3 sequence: CASSPQGARETQYF. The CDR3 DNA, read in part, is TGTGCCAGCAGCCCGCAGGGGGCTCGGGAGACC.

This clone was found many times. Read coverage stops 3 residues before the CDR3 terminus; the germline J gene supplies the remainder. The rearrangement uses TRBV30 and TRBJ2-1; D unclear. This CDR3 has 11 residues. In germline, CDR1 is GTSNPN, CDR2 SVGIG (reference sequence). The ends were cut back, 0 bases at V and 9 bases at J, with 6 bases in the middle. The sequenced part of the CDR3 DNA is TGTGCCTGGAGTGTACTGGTTGAG. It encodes CAWSVLVE. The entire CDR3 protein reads CAWSVLVEQFF.

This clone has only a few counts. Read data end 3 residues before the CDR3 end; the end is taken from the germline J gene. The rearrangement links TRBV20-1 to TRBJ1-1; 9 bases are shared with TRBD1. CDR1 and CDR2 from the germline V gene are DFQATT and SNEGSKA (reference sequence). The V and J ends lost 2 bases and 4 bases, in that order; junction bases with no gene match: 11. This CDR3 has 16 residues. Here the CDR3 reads CSARRGQGGERTEAFF. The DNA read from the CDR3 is TGCAGTGCTAGAAGGGGACAGGGAGGAGAACGCACTGAA.

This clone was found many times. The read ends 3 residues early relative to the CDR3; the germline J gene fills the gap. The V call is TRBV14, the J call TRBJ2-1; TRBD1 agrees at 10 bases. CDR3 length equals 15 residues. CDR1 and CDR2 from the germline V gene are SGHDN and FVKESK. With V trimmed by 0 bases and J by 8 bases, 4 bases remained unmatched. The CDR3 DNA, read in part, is TGTGCCAGCAGCCAAGATCGGGACAGGGGCTATGAG. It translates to CASSQDRDRGYE. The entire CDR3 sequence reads CASSQDRDRGYEQFF.

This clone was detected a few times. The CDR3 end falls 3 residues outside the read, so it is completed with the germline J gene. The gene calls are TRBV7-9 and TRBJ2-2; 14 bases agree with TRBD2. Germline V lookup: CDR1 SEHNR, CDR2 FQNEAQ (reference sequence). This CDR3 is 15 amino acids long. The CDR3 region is CASSFSGTSGSGLFF. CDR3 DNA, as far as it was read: TGTGCCAGCAGCTTTTCTGGGACTAGCGGGAGTGGG. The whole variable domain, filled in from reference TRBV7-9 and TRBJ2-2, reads DTGVSQNPRHKITKRGQNVTFRCDPISEHNRLYWYRQTLGQGPEFLTYFQNEAQLEKSRLLSDRFSAERPKGSFSTLEIQRTEQGDSAMYLCASSFSGTSGSGLFFGEGSRLTVL.

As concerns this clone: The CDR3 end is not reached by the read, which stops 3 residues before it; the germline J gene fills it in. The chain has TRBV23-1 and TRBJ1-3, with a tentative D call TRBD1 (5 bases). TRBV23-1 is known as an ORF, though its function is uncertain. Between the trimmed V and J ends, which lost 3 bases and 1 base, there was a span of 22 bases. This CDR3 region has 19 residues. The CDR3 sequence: CASSHLGGGKIGSGNTIYF. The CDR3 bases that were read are TGCGCCAGCAGTCACCTGGGGGGGGGAAAAATTGGGTCTGGAAACACC.

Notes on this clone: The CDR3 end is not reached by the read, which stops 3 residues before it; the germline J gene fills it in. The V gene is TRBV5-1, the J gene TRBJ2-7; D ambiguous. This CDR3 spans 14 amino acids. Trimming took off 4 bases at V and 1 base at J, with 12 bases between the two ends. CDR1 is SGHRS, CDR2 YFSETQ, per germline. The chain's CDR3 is CASSPQTASYEQYF. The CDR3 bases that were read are TGCGCCAGCAGCCCACAGACGGCGTCCTACGAG.

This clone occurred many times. The CDR3 DNA, read in part, is TGCAGTGCTGGATACTCCGGGGATCAGCCC. Amino acid sequence: CSAGYSGDQP. Given in full, the CDR3 is CSAGYSGDQPQHF. The rearrangement links TRBV20-1 to TRBJ1-5, with D uncertain. Coverage ceases 3 residues before the CDR3 finishes, and the germline J gene fills in the end. The CDR3 spans 13 residues. Deletions cut 5 bases from V and 5 bases from J, with 13 bases between. Germline V lookup: CDR1 DFQATT, CDR2 SNEGSKA (reference sequence).

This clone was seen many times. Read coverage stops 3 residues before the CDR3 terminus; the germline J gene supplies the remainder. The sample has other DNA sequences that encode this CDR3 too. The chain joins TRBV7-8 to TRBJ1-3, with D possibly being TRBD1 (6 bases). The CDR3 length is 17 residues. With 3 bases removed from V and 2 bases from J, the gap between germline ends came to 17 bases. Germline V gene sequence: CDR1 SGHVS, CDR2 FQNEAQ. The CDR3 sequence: CASSFTDQGRTGNTIYF. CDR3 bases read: TGTGCCAGCAGCTTCACCGACCAGGGGAGAACTGGAAACACC.

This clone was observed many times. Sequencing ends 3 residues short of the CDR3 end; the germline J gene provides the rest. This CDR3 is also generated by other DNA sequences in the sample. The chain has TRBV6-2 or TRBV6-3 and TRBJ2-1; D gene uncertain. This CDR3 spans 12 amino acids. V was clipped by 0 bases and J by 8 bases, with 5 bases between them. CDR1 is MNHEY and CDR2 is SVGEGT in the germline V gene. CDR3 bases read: TGTGCCAGCAGTTACTCTGCGGATGAG. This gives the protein CASSYSADE. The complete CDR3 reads CASSYSADEQFF.

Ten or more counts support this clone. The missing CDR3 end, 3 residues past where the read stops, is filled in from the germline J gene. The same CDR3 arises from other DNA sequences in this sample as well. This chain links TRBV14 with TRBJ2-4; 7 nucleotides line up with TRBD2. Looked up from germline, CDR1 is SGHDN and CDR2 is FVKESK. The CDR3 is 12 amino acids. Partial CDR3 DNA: TGTGCCAGCAGCCAACGGGGGGAGGTT. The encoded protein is CASSQRGEV. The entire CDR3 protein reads CASSQRGEVQYF.

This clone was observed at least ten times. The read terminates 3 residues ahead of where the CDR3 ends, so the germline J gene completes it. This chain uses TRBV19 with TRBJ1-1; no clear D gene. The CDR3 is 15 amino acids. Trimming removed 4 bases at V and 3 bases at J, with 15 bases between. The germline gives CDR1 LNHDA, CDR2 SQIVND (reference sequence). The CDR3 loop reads CASSRPRVGDTEAFF. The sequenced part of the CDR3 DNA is TGTGCCAGTAGTAGACCAAGGGTGGGCGACACTGAA.

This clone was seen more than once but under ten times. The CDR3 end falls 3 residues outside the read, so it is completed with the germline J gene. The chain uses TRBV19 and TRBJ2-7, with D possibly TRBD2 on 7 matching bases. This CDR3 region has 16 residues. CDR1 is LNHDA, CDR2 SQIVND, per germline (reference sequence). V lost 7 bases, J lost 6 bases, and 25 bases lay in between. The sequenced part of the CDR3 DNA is TGTGCCAGTATTGGACTAGATGGGGGTCCGGGGGCCGAG. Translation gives CASIGLDGGPGAE. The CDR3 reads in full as CASIGLDGGPGAEQYF.

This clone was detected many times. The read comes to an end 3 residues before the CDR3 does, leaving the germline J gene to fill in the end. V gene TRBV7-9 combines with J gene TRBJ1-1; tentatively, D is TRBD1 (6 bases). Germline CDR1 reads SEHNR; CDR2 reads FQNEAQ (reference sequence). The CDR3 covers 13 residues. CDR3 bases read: TGTGCCAGCAGCTTAGGGGGGGGGACAGAA. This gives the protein CASSLGGGTE. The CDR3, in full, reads CASSLGGGTEAFF.

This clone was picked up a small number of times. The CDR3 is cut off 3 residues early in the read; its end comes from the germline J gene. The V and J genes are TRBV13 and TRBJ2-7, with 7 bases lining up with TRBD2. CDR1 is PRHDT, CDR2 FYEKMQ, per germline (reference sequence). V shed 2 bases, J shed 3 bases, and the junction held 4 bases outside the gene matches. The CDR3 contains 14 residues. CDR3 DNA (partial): TGTGCCAGCAGCTTATGGGGGGAGGGCTACGAG. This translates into CASSLWGEGYE. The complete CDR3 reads CASSLWGEGYEQYF.

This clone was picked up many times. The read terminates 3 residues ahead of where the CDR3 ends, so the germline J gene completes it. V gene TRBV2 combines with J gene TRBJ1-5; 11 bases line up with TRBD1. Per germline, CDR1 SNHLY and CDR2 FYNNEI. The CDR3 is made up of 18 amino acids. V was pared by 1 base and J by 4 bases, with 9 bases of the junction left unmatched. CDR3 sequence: CASSEGTGGLYPNQPQHF. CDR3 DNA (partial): TGTGCCAGCAGTGAAGGGACAGGGGGCCTATATCCTAATCAGCCC.